The 5 T cell receptor beta chains presented below share a single source sample, sequenced in a study of T-cell reconstitution after alpha-beta-depleted transplantation in children. Preparing the TCRbeta library involved the use of unique molecular identifiers. TCRdb reprocessed the PCR reads with MiXCR, giving one entry per CDR3 protein. This sample yields about 1,000,000 distinct CDR3 sequences, of which around 30% are seen a single time; about 28% belongs to the top ten. Specimen: PBMCs, mostly from graft donor cells, collected 360 days after TCRalphabeta/CD19-depleted stem cell transplant. The receptor source for this set is a boy less than two years old who had a stem cell transplant for SCID, so the T cells may come from the graft donor.

This clonotype was seen a few times. The V call is TRBV4-3, the J call TRBJ1-1; 7 positions agree with TRBD1. Per the germline V gene, CDR1 is LGHNA and CDR2 is YSLEER. V lost 2 bases to trimming and J lost 6 bases; unmatched junction nucleotides: 6. The CDR3 runs 14 residues. CDR3 residues: CASSQTGTVAEAFF. The CDR3 DNA is TGCGCCAGCAGCCAAACCGGGACAGTGGCTGAAGCTTTCTTT.

The J gene is TRBJ1-5, the V gene TRBV4-2; unclear D gene. The ends were cut back, 1 base at V and 13 bases at J, with 17 bases in the middle. Germline V gives CDR1 LGHNA, CDR2 YNFKEQ. The length of the CDR3 is 14 residues. CDR3 bases: TGTGCCAGCAGCCAAGTGGCCCCGCGGGAAGGGCAGCATTTT. Protein product: CASSQVAPREGQHF.

In its sample, this clonotype was seen a few times. The rearrangement joins TRBV12-3 or TRBV12-4 to TRBJ2-1; a weak D match, TRBD2 (6 bases). V lost 3 bases and J lost 6, with 18 bases in between. The CDR3 has 16 amino acids. As DNA, the CDR3 is TGTGCCAGCAGTTTCCCTGGGGCAGGGCGGGGCAATGAGCAGTTCTTC. Protein product: CASSFPGAGRGNEQFF.

The chain couples TRBV6-1 to TRBJ2-3; D possibly corresponds to TRBD1 (7 bases). The CDR3 extends over 16 amino acids. Looked up from germline, CDR1 is MNHNS and CDR2 is SASEGT. Trimming removed 6 bases from V and 1 base from J, with 17 bases in between. Written as DNA, the CDR3 is TGTGCCAGCAGCCTCACAGGGGAGGTGGGCACAGATACGCAGTATTTT. As protein: CASSLTGEVGTDTQYF.

This clonotype showed up just a few times. V usage is TRBV5-1 and J usage is TRBJ1-2; 8 nucleotides match TRBD1. The germline V gene has CDR1 SGHRS and CDR2 YFSETQ. Trimming took 4 bases from V and 4 from J; bases not matched to a gene: 9. The CDR3 consists of 15 residues. The CDR3 bases are TGCGCCAGCAGCCGAGGACAGGGCTGGGGCTATGGCTACACCTTC. Its translation is CASSRGQGWGYGYTF. Combining the CDR3 with reference TRBV5-1 and TRBJ1-2 gives the whole variable domain KAGVTQTPRYLIKTRGQQVTLSCSPISGHRSVSWYQQTPGQGLQFLFEYFSETQRNKGNFPGRFSGRQFSNSRSEMNVSTLELGDSALYLCASSRGQGWGYGYTFGSGTRLTVV.